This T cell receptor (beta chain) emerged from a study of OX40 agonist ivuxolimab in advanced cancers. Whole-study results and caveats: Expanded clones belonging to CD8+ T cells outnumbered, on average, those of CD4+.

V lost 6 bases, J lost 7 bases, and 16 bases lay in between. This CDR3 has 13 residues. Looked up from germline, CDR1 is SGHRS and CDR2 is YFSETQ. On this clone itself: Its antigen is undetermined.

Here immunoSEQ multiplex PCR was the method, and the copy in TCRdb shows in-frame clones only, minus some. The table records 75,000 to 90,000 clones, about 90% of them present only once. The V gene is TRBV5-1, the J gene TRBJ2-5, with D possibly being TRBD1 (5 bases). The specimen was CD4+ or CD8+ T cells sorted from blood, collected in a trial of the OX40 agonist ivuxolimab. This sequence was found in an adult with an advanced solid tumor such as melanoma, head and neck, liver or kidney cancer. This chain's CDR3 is CASTVQGFGTQYF. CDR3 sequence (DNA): TGCGCCAGCACCGTCCAGGGATTCGGGACCCAGTACTTC.